In its sample, the clone carrying this TCR beta chain was seen a few times. The repertoire was sequenced with immunoSEQ multiplex PCR; TCRdb's copy has only in-frame clones and lacks some. The repertoire holds roughly 350,000 clones, around 90% seen once, with roughly 3.1% in the top ten. The sample is drawn from a study of Ad26.COV2.S vaccination and SARS-CoV-2 variants. Noted treatment: about 20 received Ad26.COV2.S at low or high dose, single or two shots; about 5 received placebo; per-sample allocation not given. Samples were taken on day 63 after the first vaccine or placebo injection. The vaccine delivered Wuhan-strain SARS-CoV-2 spike through an Ad26 vector. V was cut by 0 bases and J by 7 bases, with 9 bases left in between. Germline V gene data show CDR1 as KGHDR and CDR2 as SFDVKD. The CDR3 length is 14 residues.

The sample was peripheral blood, taken in a trial of Ad26.COV2.S vaccine versus placebo. The chain links TRBV24-1 to TRBJ1-5; possibly TRBD1 for D (6 bases). The sequence was obtained from a person aged 18-65 years who received the Ad26.COV2.S COVID-19 vaccine or a placebo. CDR3 DNA: TGTGCCACCAGTGATTTGTGGGGGCGACAGCCCCAGCATTTT. Translated, it gives CATSDLWGRQPQHF.